The rows below give T cell receptor beta chains drawn from one sample of a study of OX40 agonist ivuxolimab in advanced cancers. Measured with immunoSEQ multiplex PCR; TCRdb has only the in-frame clones, and not every one. Of around 50,000 clones detected, around nine tenths appear once; the ten largest clones hold under 0.65%. The starting material was CD4+ or CD8+ T cells sorted from blood, obtained in a trial of the OX40 agonist ivuxolimab. The receptor source for this set is an adult with an advanced solid tumor such as melanoma, head and neck, liver or kidney cancer. CDR3s include the opening cysteine and the closing phenylalanine or tryptophan. Each record gives: clone size, D gene, V gene, J gene, CDR3 protein, CDR3 DNA. A D gene is named only where the DNA matches it firmly. A row's size may be missing; if present it is once, few, many or a size class.

>-|-|TRBV27|TRBJ2-7
CASSFDRGAYEQYF
TGTGCCAGCAGTTTCGATCGTGGGGCCTACGAGCAGTACTTC
>-|-|TRBV10-3|TRBJ2-7
CAFPWDGSPLGYEQYF
TGTGCCTTCCCTTGGGACGGGAGTCCCCTGGGGTACGAGCAGTACTTC
>-|-|TRBV11-2|TRBJ2-1
CASSLGPSSNEQFF
TGTGCCAGCAGCTTAGGTCCTAGCAGCAATGAGCAGTTCTTC
>-|TRBD1|TRBV7-9|TRBJ1-5
CASSADRENGNQPQHF
TGTGCCAGCAGCGCGGACAGGGAGAATGGCAATCAGCCCCAGCATTTT
>-|-|TRBV5-6|TRBJ2-2
CASSLPLMNTGELFF
TGTGCCAGCAGCCTCCCACTTATGAACACCGGGGAGCTGTTTTTT
>-|-|TRBV6-6|TRBJ2-1
CASSLRSQSTYNEQFF
TGTGCCAGCTCTCTACGTAGCCAGAGCACCTACAATGAGCAGTTCTTC
>-|-|TRBV6-8|TRBJ1-2
CASSYSITGTLYGYTF
TGTGCCAGCAGTTACTCCATTACAGGGACCTTATATGGCTACACCTTC
>once|TRBD1|TRBV23-1|TRBJ1-5
CASSQLRDRRETYSNQPQHF
TGCGCCAGCAGTCAATTACGGGACAGGCGAGAAACTTATAGCAATCAGCCCCAGCATTTT
>-|TRBD1|TRBV11-2|TRBJ2-2
CASSLEWTGGVYGELFF
TGTGCCAGCAGCTTAGAGTGGACAGGGGGCGTTTACGGGGAGCTGTTTTTT
>-|-|TRBV28|TRBJ2-2
CASGPTTGAGELFF
TGTGCCAGCGGCCCCACGACGGGGGCCGGGGAGCTGTTTTTT
>-|TRBD2|TRBV9|TRBJ2-1
CASSVSLGLAGAPNEQFF
TGTGCCAGCAGCGTCTCGCTGGGCTTAGCGGGAGCACCTAATGAGCAGTTCTTC
>-|-|TRBV6-5|TRBJ1-2
CASRAGAALYGYTF
TGTGCCAGCAGGGCCGGCGCCGCCCTCTATGGCTACACCTTC
>-|-|TRBV19|TRBJ2-7
CASSPVGEGEQYF
TGTGCCAGTAGCCCCGTAGGAGAAGGCGAGCAGTACTTC
>-|-|TRBV5-1|TRBJ2-2
CASSITRTGELFF
TGCGCCAGCAGCATAACTCGCACCGGGGAGCTGTTTTTT
>-|TRBD1|TRBV2|TRBJ1-2
CASSVGTGIYGYTF
TGTGCCAGCAGTGTCGGGACAGGGATCTATGGCTACACCTTC
>-|-|TRBV15|TRBJ1-1
CATSLTRGGEAFF
TGTGCCACCAGCCTAACTCGGGGGGGTGAAGCTTTCTTT
>-|TRBD2|TRBV30|TRBJ2-1
CAWSVAGFNEQFF
TGTGCCTGGAGTGTAGCGGGGTTCAATGAGCAGTTCTTC
>-|-|TRBV7-2|TRBJ1-2
CASSFLGAPNYGYTF
TGTGCCAGCAGCTTCCTCGGAGCCCCTAACTATGGCTACACCTTC
>-|-|TRBV7-2|TRBJ2-7
CASSSKRELGEQYF
TGTGCCAGCAGCAGCAAAAGGGAGTTGGGCGAGCAGTACTTC
>-|TRBD1|TRBV11-2|TRBJ2-5
CASSNRVRGRHQETQYF
TGTGCCAGCAGCAACAGAGTCAGGGGGCGGCACCAAGAGACCCAGTACTTC
>-|-|TRBV7-9|TRBJ2-1
CASSPSGRIGYNEQFF
TGTGCCAGCAGCCCCAGCGGACGGATTGGGTACAATGAGCAGTTCTTC
>-|-|TRBV5-1|TRBJ1-1
CASSLLGTEAFF
TGCGCCAGCAGCTTGTTGGGGACTGAAGCTTTCTTT
>-|-|TRBV5-4|TRBJ2-2
CASSLGVPNTGELFF
TGTGCCAGCAGCTTGGGGGTCCCGAACACCGGGGAGCTGTTTTTT
>-|-|TRBV28|TRBJ1-1
CASSSIRGAFTEAFF
TGTGCCAGCAGTTCCATCAGGGGAGCGTTCACTGAAGCTTTCTTT
>-|TRBD2|TRBV15|TRBJ2-1
CATSRASGRGGSYNEQFF
TGTGCCACCAGCAGAGCTAGCGGGAGAGGGGGCTCCTACAATGAGCAGTTCTTC
>-|TRBD2|TRBV6-4|TRBJ2-1
CASSTTSGSLGEQFF
TGTGCCAGCAGTACTACTAGCGGGAGCCTCGGTGAGCAGTTCTTC
>few|-|TRBV7-9|TRBJ2-2
CASSQASRGELFF
TGTGCCAGCAGCCAGGCTTCGCGGGGGGAGCTGTTTTTT
>-|TRBD1|TRBV4-1|TRBJ1-1
CASSLTGGSDTEAFF
TGCGCCAGCAGCTTGACAGGGGGCTCGGACACTGAAGCTTTCTTT
>-|-|TRBV10-2|TRBJ2-3
CAIGNSITSTDTQYF
TGCGCCATCGGAAACTCGATTACTAGCACAGATACGCAGTATTTT
>-|-|TRBV5-1|TRBJ2-2
CASSLVVSGTGELFF
TGCGCCAGCAGCTTGGTTGTATCGGGGACCGGGGAGCTGTTTTTT
>few|-|TRBV5-1|TRBJ2-5
CASSRGHGETQYF
TGCGCCAGCAGCCGGGGACATGGGGAGACCCAGTACTTC
>-|-|TRBV18|TRBJ1-4
CASSPDTGSAEKLFF
TGTGCCAGCTCACCTGACACAGGGTCGGCGGAAAAACTGTTTTTT
>-|-|TRBV7-8|TRBJ2-5
CASSLAQETQYF
TGTGCCAGCTCCCTAGCGCAAGAGACCCAGTACTTC